The sequence of this TCR beta chain was determined in a study of blood T cell repertoires in COVID-19. The wider study: Sites in the United States, Italy and Spain provided acute and convalescent COVID-19 samples.

This clone has a handful of counts. Clinical histories supplied by participants themselves formed the basis of cohort assignment. Sequencing used immunoSEQ multiplex PCR; TCRdb keeps in-frame clones, though not all of them. The top ten hold around 0.95% of the sample, which has about 400,000 clones, around nine tenths seen once. Germline V gene data show CDR1 as LGHDT and CDR2 as YNNKEL (reference sequence). The CDR3 has 13 amino acids. The V end lost 3 bases, the J end lost 5 bases, and 11 bases lay between the germline ends. V and J are TRBV3-1 (or the pseudogene TRBV3-2) and TRBJ2-7, with D perhaps matching TRBD1 (6 bases). The sequenced sample consisted of PBMCs or T cells enriched from blood (not recorded which). The TCR comes from a woman in her thirties with acute COVID-19. The CDR3 loop is CASSQATGNEQYF. The CDR3 DNA is TGTGCCAGCAGCCAGGCTACAGGGAACGAGCAGTACTTC.